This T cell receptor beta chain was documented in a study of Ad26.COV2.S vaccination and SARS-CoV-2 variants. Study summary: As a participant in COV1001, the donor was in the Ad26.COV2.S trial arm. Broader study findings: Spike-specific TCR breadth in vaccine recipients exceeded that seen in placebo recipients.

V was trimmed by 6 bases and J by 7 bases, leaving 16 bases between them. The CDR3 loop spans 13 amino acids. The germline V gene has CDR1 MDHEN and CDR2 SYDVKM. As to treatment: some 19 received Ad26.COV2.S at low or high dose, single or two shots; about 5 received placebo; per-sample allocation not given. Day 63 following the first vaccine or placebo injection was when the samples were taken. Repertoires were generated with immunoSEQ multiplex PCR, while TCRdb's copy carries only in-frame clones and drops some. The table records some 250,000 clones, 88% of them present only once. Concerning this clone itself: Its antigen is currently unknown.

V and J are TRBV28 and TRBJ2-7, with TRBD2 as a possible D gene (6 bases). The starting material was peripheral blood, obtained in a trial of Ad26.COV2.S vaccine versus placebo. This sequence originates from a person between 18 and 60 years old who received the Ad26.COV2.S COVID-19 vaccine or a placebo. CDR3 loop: CASRTLGGWEQYF. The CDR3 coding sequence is TGTGCCAGCAGAACTTTAGGAGGGTGGGAGCAGTACTTC.